Listed below are T cell receptor beta chains from one sample, sequenced in a study of beta chain features in type 1 diabetes. Generated by immunoSEQ multiplex PCR, the TCRdb table keeps only in-frame clones and is missing some. The repertoire holds around 340,000 clones, with around a fifth as singletons. The sequenced sample consisted of naive CD4+ T cells from blood. These receptors all come from a woman aged 18-29 years in good health. The CDR3 runs from the conserved cysteine through the conserved F or W. The D gene is left open where the match is weak. The listing skips clone size in some rows; elsewhere it reads once, few, many or a size class.

clone_size	v_call	j_call	d_call	cdr3_nt	cdr3_aa
-	TRBV7-9	TRBJ1-2	TRBD1	TGTGCCAGCAGCTTAGAACAGGGGGACTATGGCTACACCTTC	CASSLEQGDYGYTF
-	TRBV30	TRBJ1-2	-	TGTGCCTTCTCACGATCCGGGTACTATGGCTACACCTTC	CAFSRSGYYGYTF
-	TRBV9	TRBJ2-2	TRBD1	TGTGCCAGCAGCGCCCTGCAGGGGGCCACCGGGGAGCTGTTTTTT	CASSALQGATGELFF
-	TRBV5-4	TRBJ2-1	-	TGTGCCAGCGGAATCCAGGGCGCCTACAATGAGCAGTTCTTC	CASGIQGAYNEQFF
few	TRBV11-2	TRBJ2-7	TRBD1	TGTGCCAGCATGCGGACAGGCAACTCCTACGAGCAGTACTTC	CASMRTGNSYEQYF
few	TRBV21-1	TRBJ1-3	-	TGTGCCAGCAGTGGGGACAGTCCCTTCTCTGGAAACACCATATATTTT	CASSGDSPFSGNTIYF
few	TRBV21-1	TRBJ2-5	-	TGTGCCAGCAGAACAGAACAAGAGACCCAGTACTTC	CASRTEQETQYF
-	TRBV30	TRBJ2-1	-	TGTGCCTGGAGGGCAGCCGGGATATACAATGAGCAGTTCTTC	CAWRAAGIYNEQFF
-	TRBV18	TRBJ1-1	-	TGTGCCAGCTCAGTGATGGACAGGAACACTGAAGCTTTCTTT	CASSVMDRNTEAFF
-	TRBV6-6	TRBJ1-5	-	TGTGCCAGCAGTTTAATAGCGTCAGGGGTGGATCAGCCCCAGCATTTT	CASSLIASGVDQPQHF
-	TRBV6-6	TRBJ2-3	-	TGTGCCAGCAGTAGCGGAAGCACAGATACGCAGTATTTT	CASSSGSTDTQYF
-	TRBV2	TRBJ2-3	-	TGTGCCAGCAGTGTCCTTAATACGCAGTATTTT	CASSVLNTQYF
few	TRBV9	TRBJ1-1	-	TGTGCCAGCAGCGTAGGGGGCAGGGGAAAAAGGACTGAAGCTTTCTTT	CASSVGGRGKRTEAFF
-	TRBV7-9	TRBJ2-7	-	TGTGCCAGCAGCTTAGCGGGACACTACGAGCAGTACTTC	CASSLAGHYEQYF
-	TRBV9	TRBJ2-1	TRBD2	TGTGCCAGCACCCTAGCCGGGCGGGAGAACTACAATGAGCAGTTCTTC	CASTLAGRENYNEQFF
-	TRBV30	TRBJ1-2	-	TGTGCCTGGAGTTGGGGGGATGGCTACACCTTC	CAWSWGDGYTF
-	TRBV2	TRBJ2-5	-	TGTGCCAGCAGTGAAGCGCTTGGGGGGGAGACCCAGTACTTC	CASSEALGGETQYF
-	TRBV11-3	TRBJ2-1	TRBD1	TGTGCCAGCAGCCTCACAGGGGGTTATGAGCAGTTCTTC	CASSLTGGYEQFF
-	TRBV5-1	TRBJ1-1	TRBD1	TGCGCCAGCAGCTTATCCTACGACAGGGGGCAAGCTTTCTTT	CASSLSYDRGQAFF
-	TRBV7-9	TRBJ2-7	-	TGTGCCAGCAGCTTTGGAGGGGCATCCGAGCAGTACTTC	CASSFGGASEQYF
-	TRBV4-1	TRBJ1-5	-	TGCGCCAGCAGCCAAACCGCGGACAGCCAGCCCCAGCATTTT	CASSQTADSQPQHF
-	TRBV19	TRBJ1-1	TRBD1	TGTGCCAGTAGTATCGACAGGGGGCGAGGTGAAGCTTTCTTT	CASSIDRGRGEAFF
-	TRBV7-9	TRBJ2-7	TRBD1	TGTGCCAGCAGCGCCAGGGGGACGAGGTCCTACGAGCAGTACTTC	CASSARGTRSYEQYF
-	TRBV30	TRBJ1-1	-	TGTGCCTGGAGTAGGGGACTGCAAGCTTTCTTT	CAWSRGLQAFF
-	TRBV4-1	TRBJ2-1	TRBD2	TGCGCCAGCAGCCAAGAGCGGCTAGCGGGAGTCAATGAGCAGTTCTTC	CASSQERLAGVNEQFF
-	TRBV5-1	TRBJ2-3	-	TGCGCCAGCAGCTTGCGCAGGGGTGAGGCAGATACGCAGTATTTT	CASSLRRGEADTQYF
-	TRBV23-1	TRBJ1-2	TRBD1	TGCGCCAGCAGTCCCCTACAGGGGTTATATGGCTACACCTTC	CASSPLQGLYGYTF
-	TRBV6-1	TRBJ2-3	TRBD1	TGTGCCAGCAGTGCGAGGACAGGGTTCGTGGGGACCCCATGGGGAGATACGCAGTATTTT	CASSARTGFVGTPWGDTQYF
-	TRBV5-6	TRBJ2-7	TRBD1	TGTGCCAGCAGCTTGGACAGGGGCCTCACCTACGAGCAGTACTTC	CASSLDRGLTYEQYF
few	TRBV5-1	TRBJ2-7	-	TGCGCCAGCAGCTGGGACTCCGGGGGCGAGCAGTACTTC	CASSWDSGGEQYF
-	TRBV4-1	TRBJ2-3	-	TGCGCCAGCAGCCAAGAATCTTTCACAGATACGCAGTATTTT	CASSQESFTDTQYF
-	TRBV18	TRBJ2-1	TRBD1	TGTGCCAGCTCAGCCCAACAGGGGAGTGATACGGGCGATGAGCAGTTCTTC	CASSAQQGSDTGDEQFF
-	TRBV9	TRBJ2-7	TRBD1	TGTGCCAGCAGCGTAGGGCCCGGACAGGGGGCGGACGAGCAGTACTTC	CASSVGPGQGADEQYF
-	TRBV10-3	TRBJ2-7	-	TGTGCCATCAGTGACCCGACACGTTCCTACGAGCAGTACTTC	CAISDPTRSYEQYF
few	TRBV30	TRBJ2-7	TRBD2	TGTGTAGGGGGGACTAGCGGCTACGAGCAGTACTTC	CVGGTSGYEQYF